The entry below gives a single TCR beta chain sequence along with its context. What it binds is not known. The sample is drawn from a study of T-cell reconstitution after alpha-beta-depleted transplantation in children. Unique molecular identifiers were incorporated into the prepared TCRbeta library. MiXCR, run by TCRdb on the PCR reads, gives a single entry per CDR3 protein. The sample contains just under 350,000 distinct CDR3 sequences, roughly 17% of which appear only once. Germline V gene lookup returns CDR1 SGHRS and CDR2 YFSETQ. The germline V and J ends were trimmed by 2 bases and 8 bases, with 10 bases remaining between them. This CDR3 comprises 12 residues. Study-level findings and limits: Some patients' high day-60 TCRbeta diversity was traced to surviving recipient T cells and thymic progenitors. By one year post-transplant, T-cell counts and diversity largely arose from T cells that were newly produced. It was reported that alpha-beta T cells came from several hundred expanded graft clones (about two months after transplant).

The source of this sequence is a male patient under 10 years old who had a stem cell transplant for acute lymphoblastic leukemia, so the T cells may come from the graft donor. The rearrangement links TRBV5-1 to TRBJ1-1; D might be TRBD1 (5 bases). Sequencing was performed on PBMCs, mostly from graft donor cells, taken 360 days after TCRalphabeta/CD19-depleted stem cell transplant. Here the CDR3 reads CASSFQGSEAFF. CDR3 bases: TGCGCCAGCAGCTTTCAGGGCTCCGAAGCTTTCTTT.